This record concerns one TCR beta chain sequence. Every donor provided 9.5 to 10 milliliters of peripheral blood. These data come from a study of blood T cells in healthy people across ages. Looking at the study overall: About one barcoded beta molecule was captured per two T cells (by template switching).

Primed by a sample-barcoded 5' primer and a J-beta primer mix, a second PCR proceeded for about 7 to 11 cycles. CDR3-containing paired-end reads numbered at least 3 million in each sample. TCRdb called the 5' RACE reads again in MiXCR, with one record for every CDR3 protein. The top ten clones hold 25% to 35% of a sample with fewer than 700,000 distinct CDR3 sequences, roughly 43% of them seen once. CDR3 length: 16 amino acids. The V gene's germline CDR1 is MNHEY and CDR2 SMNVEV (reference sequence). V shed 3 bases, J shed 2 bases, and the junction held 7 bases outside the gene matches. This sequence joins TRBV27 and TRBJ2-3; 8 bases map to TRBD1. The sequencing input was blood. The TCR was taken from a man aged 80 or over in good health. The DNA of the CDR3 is TGTGCCAGCAGTTTCAGGGGGACAGGTCCCACAGATACGCAGTATTTT. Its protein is CASSFRGTGPTDTQYF.